This TCR beta chain comes out of a study of shared clonotypes between healthy human individuals. Deep-level running was used for the assay. A roughly 200 ng quantity of DNA, roughly 32,000 T cell genomes, went into the sorted-subset replicate PCRs. The repertoire was sequenced with immunoSEQ multiplex PCR; TCRdb's copy has only in-frame clones and lacks some. The sample has about 520,000 clones; around 96% are singletons. The CDR3 extends over 15 amino acids. Germline CDR1 reads LNHNV; CDR2 reads YYDKDF (reference sequence). Trimming left V 1 base short and J 2 bases short, with 12 bases between. The TCR comes from a woman aged 25 to 45 in good health. This chain uses TRBV15 with TRBJ2-7, with D unresolved. The sample taken for sequencing was naive CD4+ T cells sorted from blood. Subset reported: CD45RA+ positively selected. CDR3 sequence: CATSRGTEATYEQYF. CDR3 in DNA: TGTGCCACCAGCAGAGGGACCGAAGCTACCTACGAGCAGTACTTC.